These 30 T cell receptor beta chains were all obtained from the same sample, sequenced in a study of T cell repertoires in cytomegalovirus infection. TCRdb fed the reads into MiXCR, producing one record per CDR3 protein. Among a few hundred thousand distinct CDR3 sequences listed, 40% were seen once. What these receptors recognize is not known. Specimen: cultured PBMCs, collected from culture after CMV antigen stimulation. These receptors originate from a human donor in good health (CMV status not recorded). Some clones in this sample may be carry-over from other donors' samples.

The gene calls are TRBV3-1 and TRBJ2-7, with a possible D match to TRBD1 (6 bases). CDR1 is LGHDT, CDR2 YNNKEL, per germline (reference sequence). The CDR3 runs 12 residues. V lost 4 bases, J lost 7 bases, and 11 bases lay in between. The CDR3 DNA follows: TGTGCCAGCAGCCTTGGACAGACGGAGCAGTACTTC. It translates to CASSLGQTEQYF.

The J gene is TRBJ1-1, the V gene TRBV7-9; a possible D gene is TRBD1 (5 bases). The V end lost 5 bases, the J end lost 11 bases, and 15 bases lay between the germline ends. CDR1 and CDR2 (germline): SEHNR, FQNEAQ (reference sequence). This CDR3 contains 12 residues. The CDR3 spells CASSRDSTGAFF. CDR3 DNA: TGTGCCAGCAGCCGAGACAGCACCGGGGCTTTCTTT. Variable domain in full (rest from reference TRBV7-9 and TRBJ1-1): DTGVSQNPRHKITKRGQNVTFRCDPISEHNRLYWYRQTLGQGPEFLTYFQNEAQLEKSRLLSDRFSAERPKGSFSTLEIQRTEQGDSAMYLCASSRDSTGAFFGQGTRLTVV.

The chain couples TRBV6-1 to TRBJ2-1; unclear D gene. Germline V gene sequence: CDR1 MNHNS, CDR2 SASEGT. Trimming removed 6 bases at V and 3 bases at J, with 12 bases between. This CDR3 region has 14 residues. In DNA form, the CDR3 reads TGTGCCAGCAGGGACGCGCTAGTCTACAATGAGCAGTTCTTC. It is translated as CASRDALVYNEQFF.

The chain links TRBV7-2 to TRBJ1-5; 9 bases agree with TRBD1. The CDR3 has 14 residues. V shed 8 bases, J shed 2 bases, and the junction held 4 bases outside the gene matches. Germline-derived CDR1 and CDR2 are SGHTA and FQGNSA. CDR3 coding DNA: TGTGCCAGCGGTCGGGACAGGGGCAATCAGCCCCAGCATTTT. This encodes CASGRDRGNQPQHF.

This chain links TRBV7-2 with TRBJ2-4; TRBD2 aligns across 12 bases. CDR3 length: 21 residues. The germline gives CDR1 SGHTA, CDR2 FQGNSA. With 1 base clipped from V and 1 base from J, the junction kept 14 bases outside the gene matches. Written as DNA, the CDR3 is TGTGCCAGCAGCTTAGTCCCACCTAGCGGGAGGGCCGTGTGGGCCAAAAACATTCAGTACTTC. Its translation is CASSLVPPSGRAVWAKNIQYF.

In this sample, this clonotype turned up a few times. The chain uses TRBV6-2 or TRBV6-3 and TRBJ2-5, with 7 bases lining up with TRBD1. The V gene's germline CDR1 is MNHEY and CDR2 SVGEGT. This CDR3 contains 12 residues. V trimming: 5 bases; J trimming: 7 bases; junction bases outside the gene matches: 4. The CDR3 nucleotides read TGTGCCAGCAGTGACAGGGTGGTGACCCAGTACTTC. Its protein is CASSDRVVTQYF.

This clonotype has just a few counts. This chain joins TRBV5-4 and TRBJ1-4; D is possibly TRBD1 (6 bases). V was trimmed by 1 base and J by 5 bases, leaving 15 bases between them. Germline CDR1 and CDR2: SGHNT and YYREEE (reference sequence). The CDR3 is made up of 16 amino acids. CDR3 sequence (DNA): TGTGCCAGCAGCTTGTTTACGGGGGCGATGAATGAAAAACTGTTTTTT. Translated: CASSLFTGAMNEKLFF.

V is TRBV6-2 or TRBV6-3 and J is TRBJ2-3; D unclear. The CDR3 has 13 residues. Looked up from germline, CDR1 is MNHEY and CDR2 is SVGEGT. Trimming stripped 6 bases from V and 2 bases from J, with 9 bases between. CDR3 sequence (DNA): TGTGCCAGCAGCGAATTCTACACAGATACGCAGTATTTT. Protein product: CASSEFYTDTQYF.

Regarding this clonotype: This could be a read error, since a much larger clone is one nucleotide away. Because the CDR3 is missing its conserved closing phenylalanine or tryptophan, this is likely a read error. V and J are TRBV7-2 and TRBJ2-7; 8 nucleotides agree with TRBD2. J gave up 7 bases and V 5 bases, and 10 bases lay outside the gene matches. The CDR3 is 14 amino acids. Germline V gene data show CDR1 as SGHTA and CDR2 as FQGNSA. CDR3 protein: CASSQGAGVREQYL. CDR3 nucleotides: TGTGCCAGCAGCCAAGGAGCGGGGGTGCGGGAGCAGTACTTA.

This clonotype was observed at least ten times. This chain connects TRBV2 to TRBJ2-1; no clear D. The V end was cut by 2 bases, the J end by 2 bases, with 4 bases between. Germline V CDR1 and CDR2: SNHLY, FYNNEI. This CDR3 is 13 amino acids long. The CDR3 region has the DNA TGTGCCAGCAGTGAAAACACCTACAATGAGCAGTTCTTC. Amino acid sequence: CASSENTYNEQFF. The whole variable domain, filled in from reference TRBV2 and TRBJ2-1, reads EPEVTQTPSHQVTQMGQEVILRCVPISNHLYFYWYRQILGQKVEFLVSFYNNEISEKSEIFDDQFSVERPDGSNFTLKIRSTKLEDSAMYFCASSENTYNEQFFGPGTRLTVL.

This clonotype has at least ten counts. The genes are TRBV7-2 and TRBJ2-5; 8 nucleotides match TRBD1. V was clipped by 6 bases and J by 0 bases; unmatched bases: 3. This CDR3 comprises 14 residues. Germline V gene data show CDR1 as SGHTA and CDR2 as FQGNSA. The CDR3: CASSRQGYQETQYF. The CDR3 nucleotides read TGTGCCAGCAGTCGACAGGGGTACCAAGAGACCCAGTACTTC.

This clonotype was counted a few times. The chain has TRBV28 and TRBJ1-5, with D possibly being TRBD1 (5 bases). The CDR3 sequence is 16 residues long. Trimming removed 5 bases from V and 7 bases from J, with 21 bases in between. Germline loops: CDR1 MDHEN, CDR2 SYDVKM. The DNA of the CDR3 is TGTGCCAGCAGTATCACCCAAACCTCAACAGGCCAGCCCCAGCATTTT. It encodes CASSITQTSTGQPQHF.

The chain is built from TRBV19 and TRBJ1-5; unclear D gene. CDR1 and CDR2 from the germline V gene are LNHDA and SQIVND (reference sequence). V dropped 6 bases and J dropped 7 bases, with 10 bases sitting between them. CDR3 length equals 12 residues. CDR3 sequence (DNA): TGTGCCAGTAGCTATGCCGGACAGCCCCAGCATTTT. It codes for CASSYAGQPQHF.

Here the CDR3 DNA reads TGTGCCAGCAATGTCCCGGGACAGGGTCGGTCTGAGACCCAGTACTTC. Protein: CASNVPGQGRSETQYF. The rearrangement links TRBV28 to TRBJ2-5; TRBD1 aligns across 9 bases. Per germline, CDR1 MDHEN and CDR2 SYDVKM. CDR3 length equals 16 residues. Germline trimming cut 7 bases from V and 5 bases from J; bases unmatched to any gene: 14.

The chain's CDR3 is CASPPGSLAKNIQYF. The DNA of the CDR3 is TGTGCCAGCCCTCCGGGCAGCCTAGCCAAAAACATTCAGTACTTC. This chain joins TRBV18 and TRBJ2-4; D is unresolved. This CDR3 has 15 amino acids. CDR1 and CDR2 from the germline V gene are KGHSH and LQKENI. The V end was cut by 8 bases, the J end by 0 bases, with 14 bases between.

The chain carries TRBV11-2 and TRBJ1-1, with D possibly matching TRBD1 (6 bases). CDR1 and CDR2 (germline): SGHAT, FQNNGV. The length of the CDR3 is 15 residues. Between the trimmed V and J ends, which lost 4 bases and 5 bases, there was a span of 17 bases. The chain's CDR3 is CASSSPRGDRTEAFF. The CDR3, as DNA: TGTGCCAGCAGCTCCCCCAGGGGAGATAGGACTGAAGCTTTCTTT.

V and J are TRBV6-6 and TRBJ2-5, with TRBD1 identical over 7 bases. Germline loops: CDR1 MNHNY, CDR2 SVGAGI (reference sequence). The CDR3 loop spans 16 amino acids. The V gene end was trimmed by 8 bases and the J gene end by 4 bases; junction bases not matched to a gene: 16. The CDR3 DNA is TGTGCCAGCTCCCCCTACCGGGACAGTTCAGCAGAGACCCAGTACTTC. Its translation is CASSPYRDSSAETQYF.

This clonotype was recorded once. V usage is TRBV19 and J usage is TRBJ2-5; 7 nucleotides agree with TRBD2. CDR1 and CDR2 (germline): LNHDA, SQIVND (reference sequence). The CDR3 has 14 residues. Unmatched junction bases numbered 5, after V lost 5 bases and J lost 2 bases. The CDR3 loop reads CASSSQRGQETQYF. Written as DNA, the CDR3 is TGTGCCAGTAGTTCCCAGCGGGGACAAGAGACCCAGTACTTC.

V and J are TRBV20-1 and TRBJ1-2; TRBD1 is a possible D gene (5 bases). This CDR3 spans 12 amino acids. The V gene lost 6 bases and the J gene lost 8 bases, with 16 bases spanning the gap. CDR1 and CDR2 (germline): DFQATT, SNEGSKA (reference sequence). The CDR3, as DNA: TGCAGTGCCCCCGCCGGGACGGGGGGCTACACCTTC. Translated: CSAPAGTGGYTF.

CDR3 bases: TGTGCCAGCAGTAAGAACGACGGAGGGACAGACAACACCGGGGAGCTGTTTTTT. Protein: CASSKNDGGTDNTGELFF. The J gene is TRBJ2-2, the V gene TRBV12-3 or TRBV12-4, with TRBD1 as a possible D gene (7 bases). This CDR3 spans 18 amino acids. Trimming removed 5 bases at V and 2 bases at J, with 21 bases between.

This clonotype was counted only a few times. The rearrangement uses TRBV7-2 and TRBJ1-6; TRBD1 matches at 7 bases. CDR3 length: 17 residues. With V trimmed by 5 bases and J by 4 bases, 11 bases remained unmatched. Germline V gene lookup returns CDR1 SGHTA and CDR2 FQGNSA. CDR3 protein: CASSDRQGRGYNSPLHF. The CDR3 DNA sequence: TGTGCCAGCAGCGACAGACAGGGCCGAGGGTATAATTCACCCCTCCACTTT.

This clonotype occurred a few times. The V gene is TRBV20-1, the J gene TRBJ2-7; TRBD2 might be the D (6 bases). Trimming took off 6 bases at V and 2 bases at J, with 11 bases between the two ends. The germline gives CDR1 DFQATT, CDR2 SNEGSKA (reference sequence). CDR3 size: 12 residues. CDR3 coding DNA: TGCAGTGCCACGGGGACTGCCTACGAGCAGTACTTC. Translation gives CSATGTAYEQYF.

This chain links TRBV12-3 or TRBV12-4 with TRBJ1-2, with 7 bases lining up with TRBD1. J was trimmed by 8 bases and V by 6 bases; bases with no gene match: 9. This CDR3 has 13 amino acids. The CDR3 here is CASSYERGRGYTF. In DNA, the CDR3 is TGTGCCAGCAGCTACGAGAGGGGGCGCGGCTACACCTTC.

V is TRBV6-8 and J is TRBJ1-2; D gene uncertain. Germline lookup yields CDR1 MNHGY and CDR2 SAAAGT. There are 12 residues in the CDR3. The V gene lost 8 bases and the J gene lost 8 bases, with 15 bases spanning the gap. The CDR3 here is CASCSRSRGYTF. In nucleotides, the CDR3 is TGTGCCAGCTGCTCAAGGTCTCGAGGCTACACCTTC.

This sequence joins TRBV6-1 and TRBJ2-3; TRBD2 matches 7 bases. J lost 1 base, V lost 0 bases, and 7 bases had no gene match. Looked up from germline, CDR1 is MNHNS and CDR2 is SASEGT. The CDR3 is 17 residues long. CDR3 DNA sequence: TGTGCCAGCAGTGAAGCGAGGGAGGGGCGCGGCACAGATACGCAGTATTTT. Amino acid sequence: CASSEAREGRGTDTQYF.

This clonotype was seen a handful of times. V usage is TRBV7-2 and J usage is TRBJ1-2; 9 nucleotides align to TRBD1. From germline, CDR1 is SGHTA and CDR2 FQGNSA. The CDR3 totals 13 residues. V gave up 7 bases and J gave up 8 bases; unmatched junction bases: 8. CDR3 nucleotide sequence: TGTGCCAGCACGCGGGACAGGGTTCGCGGCTACACCTTC. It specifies CASTRDRVRGYTF.

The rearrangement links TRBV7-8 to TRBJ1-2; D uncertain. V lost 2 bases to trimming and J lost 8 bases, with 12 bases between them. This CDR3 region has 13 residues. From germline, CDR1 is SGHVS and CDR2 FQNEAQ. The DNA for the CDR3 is TGTGCCAGCAGCTTAAACACTCTGAGCGGCTACACCTTC. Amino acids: CASSLNTLSGYTF.

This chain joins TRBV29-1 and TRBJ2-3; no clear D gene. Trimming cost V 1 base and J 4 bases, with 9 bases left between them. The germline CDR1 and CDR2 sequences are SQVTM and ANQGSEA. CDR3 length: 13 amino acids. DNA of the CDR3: TGCAGCGTTGAAGTTGGCTTAGCAGATACGCAGTATTTT. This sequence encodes CSVEVGLADTQYF.

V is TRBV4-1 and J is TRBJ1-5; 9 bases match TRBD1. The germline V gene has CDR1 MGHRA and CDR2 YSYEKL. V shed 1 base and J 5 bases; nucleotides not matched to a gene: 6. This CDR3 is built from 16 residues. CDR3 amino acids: CASSQARTGDDQPQHF. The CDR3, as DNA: TGCGCCAGCAGCCAAGCCCGGACAGGGGATGATCAGCCCCAGCATTTT.

CDR3 nucleotide sequence: TGTGCCAGCAGCTTGGTCAACGATCAGCCCCAGCATTTT. Its translation is CASSLVNDQPQHF. This chain links TRBV7-2 with TRBJ1-5; D is unclear. The V gene's germline CDR1 is SGHTA and CDR2 FQGNSA. The V end was cut by 3 bases, the J end by 5 bases, with 8 bases between. The CDR3 spans 13 residues.